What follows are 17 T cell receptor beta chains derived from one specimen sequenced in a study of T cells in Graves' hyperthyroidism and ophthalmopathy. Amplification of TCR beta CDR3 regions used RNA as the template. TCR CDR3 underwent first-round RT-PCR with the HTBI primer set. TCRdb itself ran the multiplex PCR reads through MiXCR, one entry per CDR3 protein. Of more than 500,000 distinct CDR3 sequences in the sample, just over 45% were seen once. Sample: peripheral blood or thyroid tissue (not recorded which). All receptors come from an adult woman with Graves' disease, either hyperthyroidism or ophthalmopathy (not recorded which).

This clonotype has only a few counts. The CDR3 nucleotides are TGTGCTGGTGGCGGAGGGATCGGCAATCAGCCCCAGCATTTT. It specifies CAGGGGIGNQPQHF. This chain uses TRBV28 with TRBJ1-5; D gene ambiguous. This CDR3 contains 14 residues. Germline V gives CDR1 MDHEN, CDR2 SYDVKM.

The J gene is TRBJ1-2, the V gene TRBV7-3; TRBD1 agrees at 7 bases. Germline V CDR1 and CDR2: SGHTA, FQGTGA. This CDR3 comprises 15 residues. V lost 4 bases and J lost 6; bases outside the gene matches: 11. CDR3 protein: CASSYQGGSSNGYTF. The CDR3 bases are TGTGCCAGCAGCTACCAGGGGGGTTCAAGCAATGGCTACACCTTC.

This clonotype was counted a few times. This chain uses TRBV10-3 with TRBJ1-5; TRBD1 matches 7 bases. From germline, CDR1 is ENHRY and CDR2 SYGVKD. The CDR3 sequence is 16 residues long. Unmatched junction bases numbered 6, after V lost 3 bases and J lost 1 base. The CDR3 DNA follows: TGTGCCATCAGTGATTGGGGGACAGTGAGCAATCAGCCCCAGCATTTT. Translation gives CAISDWGTVSNQPQHF.

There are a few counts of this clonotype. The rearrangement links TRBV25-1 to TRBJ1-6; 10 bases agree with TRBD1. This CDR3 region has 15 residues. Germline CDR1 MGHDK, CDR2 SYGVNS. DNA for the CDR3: TGTGCTAGAGACACGACAGGGGGCGATCATTCACCCCTCCACTTT. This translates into CARDTTGGDHSPLHF.

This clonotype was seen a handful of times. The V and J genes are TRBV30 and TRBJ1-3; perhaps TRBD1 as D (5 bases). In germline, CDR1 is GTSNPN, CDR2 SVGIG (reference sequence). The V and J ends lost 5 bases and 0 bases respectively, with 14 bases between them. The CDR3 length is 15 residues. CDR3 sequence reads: CAWAGGDFSGNTIYF. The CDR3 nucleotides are TGTGCCTGGGCTGGTGGGGACTTCTCTGGAAACACCATATATTTT.

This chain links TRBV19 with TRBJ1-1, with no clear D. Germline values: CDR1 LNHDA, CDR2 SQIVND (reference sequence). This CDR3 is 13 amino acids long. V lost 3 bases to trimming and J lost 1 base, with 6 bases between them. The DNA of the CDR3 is TGTGCCAGTAGTATTACACAGAACACTGAAGCTTTCTTT. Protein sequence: CASSITQNTEAFF.

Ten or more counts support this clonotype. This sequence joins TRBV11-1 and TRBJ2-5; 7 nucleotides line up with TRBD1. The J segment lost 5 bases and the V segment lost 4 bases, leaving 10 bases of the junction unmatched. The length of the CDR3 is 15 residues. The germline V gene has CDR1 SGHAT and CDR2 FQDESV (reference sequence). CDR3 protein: CASSSRDSLLETQYF. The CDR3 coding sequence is TGTGCCAGCAGCTCCCGGGACAGTCTTTTGGAGACCCAGTACTTC. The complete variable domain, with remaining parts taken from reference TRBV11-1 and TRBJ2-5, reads EAEVAQSPRYKITEKSQAVAFWCDPISGHATLYWYRQILGQGPELLVQFQDESVVDDSQLPKDRFSAERLKGVDSTLKIQPAELGDSAMYLCASSSRDSLLETQYFGPGTRLLVL.

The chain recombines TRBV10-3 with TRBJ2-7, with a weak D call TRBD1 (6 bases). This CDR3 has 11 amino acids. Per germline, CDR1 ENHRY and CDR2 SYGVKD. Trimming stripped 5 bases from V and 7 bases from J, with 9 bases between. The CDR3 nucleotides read TGTGCCATCAGTACCACAGGGGAGCAGTACTTC. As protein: CAISTTGEQYF.

The CDR3, as DNA: TGTGCCAGCAGTTACTCGGGCGCGGTGTACTTC. It translates to CASSYSGAVYF. This chain uses TRBV6-2 or TRBV6-3 with TRBJ2-7; D call uncertain. From germline, CDR1 is MNHEY and CDR2 SVGEGT. With 0 bases removed from V and 12 bases from J, the gap between germline ends came to 9 bases. The CDR3 length is 11 residues.

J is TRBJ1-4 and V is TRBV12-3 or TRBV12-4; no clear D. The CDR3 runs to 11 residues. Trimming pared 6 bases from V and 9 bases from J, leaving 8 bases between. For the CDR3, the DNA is TGTGCCAGCAGGCCTGATCAAAAACTGTTTTTT. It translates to CASRPDQKLFF.

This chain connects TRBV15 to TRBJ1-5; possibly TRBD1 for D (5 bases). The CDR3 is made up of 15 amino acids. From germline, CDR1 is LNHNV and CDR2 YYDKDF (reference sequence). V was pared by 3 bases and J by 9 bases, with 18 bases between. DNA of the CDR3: TGTGCCACCAGCAGTCGAGCGGGAGGGGTGAGGCCCCAGCATTTT. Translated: CATSSRAGGVRPQHF.

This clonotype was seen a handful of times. DNA of the CDR3: TGTGCCAGCAGCTTAGGCTCTCTTCAGCCCCAGCATTTT. It codes for CASSLGSLQPQHF. The gene calls are TRBV7-6 and TRBJ1-5; D is uncertain. V shed 1 base and J shed 6 bases, with 7 bases lying between them. Germline CDR1 reads SGHVS; CDR2 reads FNYEAQ. CDR3 length: 13 residues.

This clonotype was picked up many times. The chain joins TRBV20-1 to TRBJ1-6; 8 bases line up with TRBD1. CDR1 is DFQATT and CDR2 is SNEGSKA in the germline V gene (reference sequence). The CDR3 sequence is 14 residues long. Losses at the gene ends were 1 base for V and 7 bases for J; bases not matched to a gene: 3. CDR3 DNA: TGCAGTGCTAGAGGGGGACAGGCGAATTCACCCCTCCACTTT. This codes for CSARGGQANSPLHF.

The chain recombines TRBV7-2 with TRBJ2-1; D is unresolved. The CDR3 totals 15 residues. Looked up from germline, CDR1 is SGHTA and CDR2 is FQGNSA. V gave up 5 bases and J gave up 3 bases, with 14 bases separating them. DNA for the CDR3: TGTGCCAGCAGCGTACGACTCGACGTCTACAATGAGCAGTTCTTC. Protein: CASSVRLDVYNEQFF.

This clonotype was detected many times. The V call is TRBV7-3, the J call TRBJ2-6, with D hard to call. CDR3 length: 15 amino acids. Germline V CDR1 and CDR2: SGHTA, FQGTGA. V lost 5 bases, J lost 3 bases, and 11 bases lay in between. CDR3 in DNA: TGTGCCAGCAGCGCTACCGTTATTGGGGCCAACGTCCTGACTTTC. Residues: CASSATVIGANVLTF.

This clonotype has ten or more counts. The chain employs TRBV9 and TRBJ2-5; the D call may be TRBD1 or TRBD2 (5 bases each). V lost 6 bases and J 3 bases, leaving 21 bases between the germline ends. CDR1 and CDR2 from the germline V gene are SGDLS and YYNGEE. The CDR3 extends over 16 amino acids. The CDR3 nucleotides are TGTGCCAGCAACTCCGGGTCGTACCTGGGGGAAGAGACCCAGTACTTC. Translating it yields CASNSGSYLGEETQYF. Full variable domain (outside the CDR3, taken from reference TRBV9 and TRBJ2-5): DSGVTQTPKHLITATGQRVTLRCSPRSGDLSVYWYQQSLDQGLQFLIQYYNGEERAKGNILERFSAQQFPDLHSELNLSSLELGDSALYFCASNSGSYLGEETQYFGPGTRLLVL.

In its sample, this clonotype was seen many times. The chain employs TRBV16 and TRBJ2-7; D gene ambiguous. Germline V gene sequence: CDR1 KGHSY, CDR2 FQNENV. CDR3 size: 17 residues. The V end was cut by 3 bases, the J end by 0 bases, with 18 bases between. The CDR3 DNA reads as TGTGCCAGCAGCCATCCATCTATGAGACAAAACTCCTACGAGCAGTACTTC. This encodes CASSHPSMRQNSYEQYF.